This T cell receptor (beta chain) emerged from a study of blood T cell repertoires in COVID-19. Study-wide context: Acute-phase and convalescent COVID-19 samples originated in the United States, Italy and Spain. The cDNA or gDNA used as material had been derived from T cells, B-cell-depleted T cells, or PBMCs.

CDR3 size: 15 residues. The V gene's germline CDR1 is SGDLS and CDR2 YYNGEE. Trimming cost V 3 bases and J 5 bases, with 17 bases left between them. In the original processing: It was from reference gene primer amplification that nucleated cell counts were estimated. The repertoire was sequenced with immunoSEQ multiplex PCR; TCRdb's copy has only in-frame clones and lacks some. V and J calls plus clone size are reproduced from that table; the DNA served to infer D and trimming. The profile shows tens of thousands of clones, 75% to 95% of them singletons. This clonotype was obtained from a man between 65 and 80 years old with acute or convalescent COVID-19. The sample was peripheral blood. This rearrangement joins TRBV9 to TRBJ2-5; D is perhaps TRBD2 (5 bases). The CDR3 DNA sequence: TGTGCCAGCAGCGCCGTAACCGTTAGAGGGGAGACCCAGTACTTC. It is translated as CASSAVTVRGETQYF.